The rows below give T cell receptor beta chains drawn from one sample of a study of early T cells in non-severe SARS-CoV-2 infection. One entry per CDR3 protein results from TCRdb running MiXCR on the 5' RACE reads. The sample carries under 35,000 distinct CDR3 sequences, approximately 5% recorded once. The sequenced sample consisted of whole blood. Receptors originate from an adult who was a healthcare worker with PCR-confirmed SARS-CoV-2 infection or an uninfected control (not recorded which). The CDR3 runs from the conserved cysteine through the conserved F or W. The D gene is left open where the match is weak. Only some rows state a clone size, as once, few, many or a class for expanded clones.

CDR3aa | CDR3nt | j_gene | v_gene | abundance | d_gene
CASSLGPGSGSRPQHF | TGTGCCAGCAGCTTAGGCCCAGGATCTGGGTCACGGCCCCAGCATTTT | TRBJ1-5 | TRBV11-2 | many | -
CASSRPQTAYNEQFF | TGTGCCAGCTCCCGCCCCCAGACAGCCTACAATGAGCAGTTCTTC | TRBJ2-1 | TRBV18 | few | -
CASSQEGNTQYF | TGCGCCAGCAGCCAAGAGGGAAATACGCAGTATTTT | TRBJ2-3 | TRBV4-3 | few | -
CASSRGQGITEAFF | TGTGCCAGCTCCCGTGGACAGGGAATAACTGAAGCTTTCTTT | TRBJ1-1 | TRBV18 | many | TRBD1
CATSDFTGDNEQFF | TGTGCCACCAGTGATTTTACAGGGGACAATGAGCAGTTCTTC | TRBJ2-1 | TRBV24-1 | many | TRBD1
CASSGSGRGNEQFF | TGTGCCAGCAGCGGTAGCGGGAGAGGAAATGAGCAGTTCTTC | TRBJ2-1 | TRBV7-3 | many | TRBD2
CASILRGGPHYEQYF | TGTGCCAGCATCTTAAGGGGGGGGCCACATTACGAGCAGTACTTC | TRBJ2-7 | TRBV27 | many | -
CSVGGQGMYGYTF | TGCAGCGTTGGAGGACAGGGAATGTATGGCTACACCTTC | TRBJ1-2 | TRBV29-1 | many | TRBD1
CASRLIAGDTDTQYF | TGTGCCAGCAGACTCATAGCGGGGGACACAGATACGCAGTATTTT | TRBJ2-3 | TRBV12-3/TRBV12-4 | many | TRBD2
CASSPPGQGDEQYF | TGTGCCAGCAGTCCACCGGGACAGGGGGACGAGCAGTACTTC | TRBJ2-7 | TRBV12-3/TRBV12-4 | many | TRBD1
CASSPGPRTGNTIYF | TGTGCCAGCAGCCCGGGACCTAGGACCGGAAACACCATATATTTT | TRBJ1-3 | TRBV7-9 | - | -
CASGWLAGRTGERFF | TGTGCTAGTGGTTGGTTAGCGGGCAGAACCGGGGAGCGGTTTTTT | TRBJ2-2 | TRBV12-5 | many | TRBD2
CASSLGGSEKLFF | TGTGCCAGCAGCTTAGGGGGGAGTGAAAAACTGTTTTTT | TRBJ1-4 | TRBV11-2 | many | -
CASSLLAGGLETQYF | TGTGCCAGCAGCTTGCTAGCGGGGGGGCTTGAGACCCAGTACTTC | TRBJ2-5 | TRBV7-8 | many | TRBD2
CASSSLVGNEQYF | TGCGCCAGCAGCTCCCTCGTAGGGAACGAGCAGTACTTC | TRBJ2-7 | TRBV5-1 | few | -
CASSQPSVAGDYEQYF | TGTGCCAGCAGCCAACCCAGCGTAGCGGGGGATTACGAGCAGTACTTC | TRBJ2-7 | TRBV13 | many | TRBD2
CASSNLEGQGNEQFF | TGTGCCAGCAGCAACTTGGAGGGACAGGGGAATGAGCAGTTCTTC | TRBJ2-1 | TRBV12-3/TRBV12-4 | few | TRBD1
CASGLPGQGATGELFF | TGTGCTAGTGGTTTGCCGGGACAGGGGGCCACCGGGGAGCTGTTTTTT | TRBJ2-2 | TRBV12-5 | many | TRBD1
CASSPGTDVNTEAFF | TGTGCCAGCAGTCCCGGGACAGACGTGAACACTGAAGCTTTCTTT | TRBJ1-1 | TRBV12-3/TRBV12-4 | many | TRBD1
CASSLSTSGTVPYEQYF | TGTGCCAGCAGTTTATCCACATCGGGCACTGTGCCCTACGAGCAGTACTTC | TRBJ2-7 | TRBV28 | - | -
CASSLVLGPDTQYF | TGTGCCAGCAGCTTGGTGCTAGGACCAGATACGCAGTATTTT | TRBJ2-3 | TRBV5-4 | many | -
CASSTRNAGIEQFF | TGCGCCAGCAGCACCAGGAATGCGGGTATAGAGCAGTTCTTC | TRBJ2-1 | TRBV5-1 | few | -
CSVEDSLEAFF | TGCAGCGTTGAAGACAGCCTCGAAGCTTTCTTT | TRBJ1-1 | TRBV29-1 | few | -
CASSRQPGKYEQFF | TGTGCCAGCAGCCGGCAACCAGGGAAGTACGAGCAGTTCTTC | TRBJ2-1 | TRBV3-1 | - | -
CASSPIPGTNEKLFF | TGTGCCAGCTCACCAATTCCGGGGACTAATGAAAAACTGTTTTTT | TRBJ1-4 | TRBV18 | few | -
CASSDGRLIPGEQYF | TGTGCCAGCAGTGACGGCAGGCTAATCCCGGGCGAGCAGTACTTC | TRBJ2-7 | TRBV2 | medium-sized | -
CASSPGERYSNQPQHF | TGCGCCAGCAGCCCCGGGGAGCGGTATAGCAATCAGCCCCAGCATTTT | TRBJ1-5 | TRBV5-1 | many | -
CASSLVAGGYEQYF | TGTGCCAGCAGCTTAGTAGCGGGGGGTTACGAGCAGTACTTC | TRBJ2-7 | TRBV7-2 | - | TRBD2
CASSLGVTVGIEQFF | TGTGCCAGCAGCTTAGGTGTGACAGTCGGGATTGAGCAGTTCTTC | TRBJ2-1 | TRBV7-9 | few | -
CASSPRDRGFKAFF | TGTGCCAGCAGCCCCAGAGACAGGGGTTTCAAAGCTTTCTTT | TRBJ1-1 | TRBV11-2 | few | TRBD1
CASGLAGANEQFF | TGTGCCAGCGGACTAGCGGGAGCAAATGAGCAGTTCTTC | TRBJ2-1 | TRBV7-9 | many | TRBD2
CASSFWTGAGELFF | TGTGCCAGCAGCTTCTGGACAGGGGCCGGGGAGCTGTTTTTT | TRBJ2-2 | TRBV12-3/TRBV12-4 | many | TRBD1
CASSQGGTEAFF | TGTGCCAGCAGCCAGGGAGGAACTGAAGCTTTCTTT | TRBJ1-1 | TRBV12-3/TRBV12-4 | - | -
CASSLMRGDTDTQYF | TGTGCCAGCAGCTTAATGCGGGGGGACACAGATACGCAGTATTTT | TRBJ2-3 | TRBV7-9 | few | TRBD2
CAWGVPGGNIQYF | TGTGCCTGGGGGGTGCCCGGGGGAAACATTCAGTACTTC | TRBJ2-4 | TRBV30 | - | -
CSARQAYEQYF | TGCAGTGCTAGACAAGCATACGAGCAGTACTTC | TRBJ2-7 | TRBV20-1 | few | -
CASSPGRPHLRDTDTQYF | TGTGCCAGCAGCCCGGGACGACCACACCTTAGAGACACAGATACGCAGTATTTT | TRBJ2-3 | TRBV7-9 | few | -
CASSLYQGANGYTF | TGTGCCAGCAGCTTATACCAGGGGGCAAATGGCTACACCTTC | TRBJ1-2 | TRBV7-6 | many | TRBD1
CASSFENAAEAFF | TGTGCCAGCAGTTTCGAGAATGCAGCTGAAGCTTTCTTT | TRBJ1-1 | TRBV12-3/TRBV12-4 | many | -
CASSAGTRATDTQYF | TGTGCCAGCAGCGCCGGGACTAGAGCTACAGATACGCAGTATTTT | TRBJ2-3 | TRBV12-3/TRBV12-4 | many | TRBD2
CASSQDRVPGRELFF | TGCGCCAGCAGCCAAGATAGGGTACCTGGCCGGGAGCTGTTTTTT | TRBJ2-2 | TRBV4-3 | - | -
CASSFRRGQETQYF | TGTGCCAGCAGCTTCCGGCGGGGCCAAGAGACCCAGTACTTC | TRBJ2-5 | TRBV25-1 | few | -
CASTDGGQETQYF | TGTGCCAGTACCGATGGGGGCCAAGAGACCCAGTACTTC | TRBJ2-5 | TRBV19 | few | -
CASRSDRDGYTF | TGTGCCAGCAGGTCCGACAGGGATGGCTACACCTTC | TRBJ1-2 | TRBV11-2 | many | TRBD1
CASSLEAGELFF | TGTGCCAGCAGCTTGGAGGCAGGGGAGCTGTTTTTT | TRBJ2-2 | TRBV5-4 | many | -
CASSSGTGVEQYF | TGCGCCAGCAGCTCCGGGACAGGGGTCGAGCAGTACTTC | TRBJ2-7 | TRBV5-1 | few | TRBD1
CASSDLGILTGVDSEAFF | TGTGCCAGCAGTGATCTGGGTATTTTGACAGGGGTAGATTCTGAAGCTTTCTTT | TRBJ1-1 | TRBV6-4 | - | TRBD1
CSATGAGTEKLFF | TGCAGCGCCACAGGGGCTGGGACTGAAAAACTGTTTTTT | TRBJ1-4 | TRBV29-1 | few | TRBD1
CASQPVGGFSGNTIYF | TGCGCCAGCCAACCCGTGGGAGGATTTTCTGGAAACACCATATATTTT | TRBJ1-3 | TRBV10-2 | many | -
CASRTSGYSYNEQFF | TGTGCCAGCAGGACTTCAGGGTACTCCTACAATGAGCAGTTCTTC | TRBJ2-1 | TRBV12-3/TRBV12-4 | - | -
CASSLGQSTDTQYF | TGCGCCAGCAGCTTGGGGCAGAGCACAGATACGCAGTATTTT | TRBJ2-3 | TRBV5-1 | many | -
CASREQGADEQFF | TGTGCCAGCAGGGAACAGGGGGCTGATGAGCAGTTCTTC | TRBJ2-1 | TRBV6-6 | - | TRBD1